This T cell receptor (beta chain) derives from a study of beta chain features in type 1 diabetes. Study-level findings and limits: Moderately but significantly shorter TCRB CDR3s were found in Type 1 diabetes patients in all four CD4+ subsets.

The sequenced template was cDNA made from the entire isolated RNA. Profiled with immunoSEQ multiplex PCR; TCRdb holds only in-frame clones, not every one. Seen here are 600,000 to 700,000 clones, about an eighth observed once, and the top ten hold approximately 0.022%. Worth noting for this clone: As yet, its antigen is unknown.

The source is a man in his late teens or twenties with type 1 diabetes. The sample was naive CD4+ T cells from blood.

In DNA, the CDR3 is TGTGCCAGCAGCTTTACAGGGGGGGAGACCCAGTACTTC. This encodes CASSFTGGETQYF. The rearrangement joins TRBV5-6 to TRBJ2-5; 8 nucleotides line up with TRBD1. CDR1 is SGHDT, CDR2 YYEEEE, per germline. This CDR3 has 13 residues. V shed 2 bases, J shed 5 bases, and the junction held 2 bases outside the gene matches.